This T cell receptor (beta chain) was found in a study of T cell responses to AZD1222 COVID-19 vaccine. The protocol was immunoSEQ multiplex PCR, while the TCRdb copy is restricted to in-frame clones and leaves out a portion. The table has about 97,000 clones, approximately 90% seen once. This material consisted of peripheral blood, taken on day 0 of AZD1222 vaccination. The sequence came from an adult in good health.

The CDR3 region is CASSYSLVFGNEQFF. The CDR3 DNA reads TGTGCCAGCAGCTACTCCCTAGTCTTTGGAAATGAGCAGTTCTTC. The chain links TRBV7-9 to TRBJ2-1; D call uncertain. This CDR3 comprises 15 residues. Deletions cut 4 bases from V and 7 bases from J, with 17 bases between. CDR1 SEHNR and CDR2 FQNEAQ come from the germline V gene (reference sequence).